These 18 T cell receptor beta chains were sequenced from one sample in a study of shared clonotypes between healthy human individuals. Data came from immunoSEQ multiplex PCR; TCRdb stores just in-frame clones and leaves some out. Here the sample spans about 2 million clones, around 95% being singletons. Sequenced input: naive CD4+ T cells sorted from blood. Stated subset: CD45RA+ positively selected. Receptor source: a man aged 18 to 30 in good health.

The J gene is TRBJ2-3, the V gene TRBV7-3, with 7 bases matching TRBD1. The CDR3 is made up of 16 amino acids. Germline V lookup: CDR1 SGHTA, CDR2 FQGTGA. V was pared by 4 bases and J by 0 bases, with 7 bases of the junction left unmatched. For the CDR3, the DNA is TGTGCCAGCAGCTCGACAGGGTTTGCAAGCACAGATACGCAGTATTTT. Residues: CASSSTGFASTDTQYF.

The CDR3 sequence: CASSWARGNQPQHF. CDR3 nucleotide sequence: TGTGCCAGCAGCTGGGCTAGGGGCAATCAGCCCCAGCATTTT. This rearrangement joins TRBV5-6 to TRBJ1-5; no clear D gene. This CDR3 is 14 amino acids long. The V and J ends lost 3 bases and 2 bases respectively, with 9 bases between them. Germline V lookup: CDR1 SGHDT, CDR2 YYEEEE.

V gene TRBV6-5 combines with J gene TRBJ1-1; D gene ambiguous. CDR1 and CDR2 from the germline V gene are MNHEY and SVGAGI. CDR3 length equals 14 residues. V lost 5 bases, J lost 2 bases, and 12 bases lay in between. The chain's CDR3 is CASSQDNPNTEAFF. Written as DNA, the CDR3 is TGTGCCAGCAGTCAAGACAACCCAAACACTGAAGCTTTCTTT.

V and J are TRBV30 and TRBJ1-2, with a weak D call TRBD1 (6 bases). The V gene's germline CDR1 is GTSNPN and CDR2 SVGIG (reference sequence). The CDR3 is made up of 14 amino acids. V lost 0 bases and J lost 5, with 13 bases in between. CDR3 in DNA: TGTGCCTGGAGTGTAACGACAGGCCTTTATGGCTACACCTTC. Translating gives CAWSVTTGLYGYTF.

This chain uses TRBV18 with TRBJ2-2, with 8 positions matching TRBD2. Looked up from germline, CDR1 is KGHSH and CDR2 is LQKENI. The V segment lost 4 bases and the J segment 3 bases; nucleotides outside the gene matches: 10. The CDR3 loop spans 17 amino acids. CDR3 amino acids: CASSLSTGLVDTGELFF. The CDR3 DNA reads TGTGCCAGCTCACTATCGACGGGACTAGTGGACACCGGGGAGCTGTTTTTT.

This clone was observed a single time. V and J are TRBV6-5 and TRBJ2-7; D possibly matches TRBD1 or TRBD2 (5 bases each). The germline CDR1 and CDR2 sequences are MNHEY and SVGAGI. The CDR3 consists of 12 residues. The V and J ends lost 6 bases and 7 bases respectively, with 13 bases between them. CDR3 sequence: CASRGVIGEQYF. Written as DNA, the CDR3 is TGTGCCAGCAGGGGGGTCATAGGGGAGCAGTACTTC.

V gene TRBV10-1 combines with J gene TRBJ2-3; D call uncertain. The V and J ends lost 3 bases and 1 base respectively, with 11 bases between them. This CDR3 contains 15 residues. Germline V gene data show CDR1 as WNHNN and CDR2 as SYGVQD (reference sequence). CDR3 sequence (DNA): TGCGCCAGCAGTGAATACATGGCTGGCACAGATACGCAGTATTTT. This sequence encodes CASSEYMAGTDTQYF.

V and J are TRBV4-2 and TRBJ2-1; 9 nucleotides agree with TRBD2. CDR1 is LGHNA, CDR2 YNFKEQ, per germline. V shed 0 bases, J shed 12 bases, and the junction held 9 bases outside the gene matches. There are 15 residues in the CDR3. This chain's CDR3 is CASSQETFLAGPQFF. The CDR3 DNA sequence: TGTGCCAGCAGCCAAGAAACCTTCCTAGCGGGGCCGCAGTTCTTC.

The chain is built from TRBV4-1 and TRBJ1-6; TRBD1 is a possible D gene (5 bases). The germline V gene encodes CDR1 MGHRA and CDR2 YSYEKL. V lost 5 bases, J lost 0 bases, and 14 bases lay in between. The CDR3 sequence is 17 residues long. The CDR3 sequence: CASSGGTESSYNSPLHF. For the CDR3, the DNA is TGCGCCAGCAGCGGGGGGACGGAAAGCTCCTATAATTCACCCCTCCACTTT.

This clone came up once. This chain uses TRBV28 with TRBJ1-5; no clear D gene. The CDR3 runs to 14 residues. V gave up 2 bases and J gave up 6 bases, with 11 bases separating them. Germline CDR1 MDHEN, CDR2 SYDVKM. The CDR3 loop is CASSLQAVGQPQHF. The CDR3 coding sequence is TGTGCCAGCAGTTTACAGGCAGTCGGTCAGCCCCAGCATTTT.

V is TRBV4-1 and J is TRBJ2-5, with TRBD2 identical over 15 bases. This CDR3 spans 18 amino acids. Losses at the gene ends were 1 base for V and 4 bases for J; bases not matched to a gene: 7. Germline V lookup: CDR1 MGHRA, CDR2 YSYEKL. The CDR3 bases are TGCGCCAGCAGCCAAGTGGGACTAGCGGGGGGCTCCCGAGAGACCCAGTACTTC. Its translation is CASSQVGLAGGSRETQYF.

CDR3 bases: TGTGCCAGCAGTTTAGCGGACAGGGCGATCCACACAGATACGCAGTATTTT. Residues: CASSLADRAIHTDTQYF. The genes are TRBV27 and TRBJ2-3; 8 nucleotides line up with TRBD1. Germline V gene lookup returns CDR1 MNHEY and CDR2 SMNVEV (reference sequence). The CDR3 length is 17 residues. With V trimmed by 2 bases and J by 2 bases, 9 bases remained unmatched.

V is TRBV6-1 and J is TRBJ1-1; D is ambiguous. CDR3 length: 15 residues. In germline, CDR1 is MNHNS, CDR2 SASEGT. Deletions cut 5 bases from V and 5 bases from J, with 18 bases between. CDR3 loop: CASSLGQVGATEAFF. In nucleotides, the CDR3 is TGTGCCAGCAGTTTAGGGCAGGTGGGCGCGACTGAAGCTTTCTTT.

In regard to this clone: The junction departs from the called germline gene at one end, perhaps through a read error. The V gene is TRBV6-6, the J gene TRBJ1-1; D is ambiguous. The CDR3 is 15 residues long. Looked up from germline, CDR1 is MNHNY and CDR2 is SVGAGI (reference sequence). CDR3 in DNA: TGTGCCAGCAGTTACGGCTTAACTCGAGGACCTGAGGCTTTCTTT. It is translated as CASSYGLTRGPEAFF.

This clone was detected only once. The chain recombines TRBV30 with TRBJ2-7, with 9 positions matching TRBD2. There are 14 residues in the CDR3. The V gene end was trimmed by 0 bases and the J gene end by 4 bases; junction bases not matched to a gene: 4. Germline V lookup: CDR1 GTSNPN, CDR2 SVGIG (reference sequence). In nucleotides, the CDR3 is TGTGCCTGGAGTGTGACTAGCGGACCTTACGAGCAGTACTTC. It is translated as CAWSVTSGPYEQYF.

A single count supports this clone. This rearrangement joins TRBV20-1 to TRBJ2-3, with a possible D match to TRBD2 (7 bases). CDR3 size: 11 residues. Germline values: CDR1 DFQATT, CDR2 SNEGSKA (reference sequence). V was shortened by 7 bases and J by 6 bases, with 11 bases between the two germline ends. The CDR3 loop is CSVGGGDTQYF. In DNA form, the CDR3 reads TGCAGTGTAGGGGGAGGGGATACGCAGTATTTT.

V is TRBV30 and J is TRBJ2-3; D not resolved. Per the germline V gene, CDR1 is GTSNPN and CDR2 is SVGIG (reference sequence). CDR3 length equals 14 residues. Deletions cut 5 bases from V and 2 bases from J, with 14 bases between. Written as DNA, the CDR3 is TGTGCCTGGTTGCGACTCCCCGCCACAGATACGCAGTATTTT. Its protein is CAWLRLPATDTQYF.

The chain joins TRBV18 to TRBJ2-3; tentatively, D is TRBD1 or TRBD2 (6 bases each). CDR3 length: 19 amino acids. Germline-derived CDR1 and CDR2 are KGHSH and LQKENI. V was trimmed by 3 bases and J by 0 bases, leaving 22 bases between them. The CDR3 here is CASSPPTGSTAGSTDTQYF. As DNA, the CDR3 is TGTGCCAGCTCACCGCCTACAGGGAGCACGGCGGGAAGCACAGATACGCAGTATTTT.